This is a list of T cell receptor beta chains from one sample in a study of post-analysis software for immune sequencing data. TCRdb analysed the PCR reads with MiXCR anew, one entry per CDR3 protein. The data contain about 800,000 distinct CDR3 sequences, roughly 27% of them singletons. The sequencing sample was made of blood. These TCRs come from a girl under 18 with multiple sclerosis. Each CDR3 is given with its conserved first and last residue. A D gene is named only where the DNA matches it firmly. Only part of the rows carry a size: once, few, many, or a class if the clone is expanded.

v_call,d_call,clone_size,j_call,cdr3_nt,cdr3_aa
TRBV7-2,.,.,TRBJ2-1,TGTGCCAGCAGCTTTACGGGGTACAATGAGCAGTTCTTC,CASSFTGYNEQFF
TRBV29-1,TRBD1,many,TRBJ2-5,TGCAGCGTCGAACCCGGGGACAGGGGAGAGACCCAGTACTTC,CSVEPGDRGETQYF
TRBV27,TRBD2,.,TRBJ2-7,TGTGCCAGCAGTTCCCCAAGGGGTAGCGGGAGCTCCTCCGAGCAGTACTTC,CASSSPRGSGSSSEQYF
TRBV12-3/TRBV12-4,.,.,TRBJ2-1,TGTGCCAGCAGTCCCCCCTCGGTCAACTTCTACAATGAGCAGTTCTTC,CASSPPSVNFYNEQFF
TRBV7-9,TRBD1,few,TRBJ2-1,TGTGCCAGCAGCAATGGGCCGGGACAGGGGTATAATGAGCAGTTCTTC,CASSNGPGQGYNEQFF
TRBV20-1,.,few,TRBJ1-2,TGCAGTGCGCCACCGGGCGACAGTAACTATGGCTACACCTTC,CSAPPGDSNYGYTF
TRBV4-1,.,.,TRBJ1-2,TGCGCCAGCAGCCAACCGGGGAGGGTTCGCTATGGCTACACCTTC,CASSQPGRVRYGYTF
TRBV2,.,many,TRBJ2-7,TGTGCCAGCAGTGTCAACTACGAGCAGTACTTC,CASSVNYEQYF
TRBV6-2/TRBV6-3,.,.,TRBJ1-2,TGTGCCAGCACCCGCATCAGGGAAGGGTATGGCTACACCTTC,CASTRIREGYGYTF
TRBV7-9,.,.,TRBJ2-6,TGTGCCAGCAGCGACCTCGGACGGACGGAAGCCAACGTCCTGACTTTC,CASSDLGRTEANVLTF
TRBV4-3,TRBD1,.,TRBJ2-7,TGCGCCAGCAGCCGAGAAAACAGGGGGCCCTACGAGCAGTACTTC,CASSRENRGPYEQYF
TRBV3-1,.,.,TRBJ1-5,TGTGCCAGCAGCCAATTCCCGGGGGGCGGTCAGCCCCAGCATTTT,CASSQFPGGGQPQHF
TRBV12-3/TRBV12-4,.,few,TRBJ1-1,TGTGCCAGCAGTTTATTCGGGACTGAAGCTTTCTTT,CASSLFGTEAFF
TRBV7-9,.,.,TRBJ2-7,TGTGCCAGCAGCTTGGGTAGGTTCGGCGAGCAGTACTTC,CASSLGRFGEQYF
TRBV6-5,TRBD1,.,TRBJ2-4,TGTGCCATAGGACAGGAGCGAATTCTAGCCAAAAACATTCAGTACTTC,CAIGQERILAKNIQYF
TRBV4-3,.,few,TRBJ1-1,TGCGCCAGCAGCCAAGATTGGGGCAGGGTCCCTGAAGCTTTCTTT,CASSQDWGRVPEAFF
TRBV20-1,TRBD2,few,TRBJ2-3,TGCAGTGCTAGCCCCCTAGCGGGGGGCCCCACAGATACGCAGTATTTT,CSASPLAGGPTDTQYF
TRBV7-8,TRBD1,once,TRBJ2-1,TGTGCCAGCAGCCGTCGAGGGGGCTACGATGAGCAGTTCTTC,CASSRRGGYDEQFF
TRBV14,TRBD1,few,TRBJ2-3,TGTGCCAGCAGCCAAGGACAGGGGATTGGATGGGCAGATACGCAGTATTTT,CASSQGQGIGWADTQYF
TRBV12-3/TRBV12-4,.,.,TRBJ1-5,TGTGCCAGCAGTTCGGGGGCCCTAAATCAGCCCCAGCATTTT,CASSSGALNQPQHF